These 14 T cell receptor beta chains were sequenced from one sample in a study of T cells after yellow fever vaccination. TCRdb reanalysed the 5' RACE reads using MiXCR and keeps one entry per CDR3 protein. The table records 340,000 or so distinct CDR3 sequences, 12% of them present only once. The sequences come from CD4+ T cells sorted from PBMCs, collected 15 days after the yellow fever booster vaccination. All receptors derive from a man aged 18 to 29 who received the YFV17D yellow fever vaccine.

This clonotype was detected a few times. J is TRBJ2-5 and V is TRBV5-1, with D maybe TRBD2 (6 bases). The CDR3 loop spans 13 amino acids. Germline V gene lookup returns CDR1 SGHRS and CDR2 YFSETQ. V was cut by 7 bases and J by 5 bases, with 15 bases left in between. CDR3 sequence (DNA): TGCGCCAGCGCCCGGGGGAGCTCCGAGACCCAGTACTTC. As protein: CASARGSSETQYF.

CDR3 sequence (DNA): TGTGCCAGCAGTTACTCGTCAGGGGCCCCGAGAGAGCAGTTCTTC. Its protein is CASSYSSGAPREQFF. The chain recombines TRBV6-5 with TRBJ2-1; perhaps TRBD1 as D (6 bases). Between the trimmed V and J ends, which lost 0 bases and 10 bases, there was a span of 16 bases. CDR1 and CDR2 from the germline V gene are MNHEY and SVGAGI. The CDR3 has 15 amino acids.

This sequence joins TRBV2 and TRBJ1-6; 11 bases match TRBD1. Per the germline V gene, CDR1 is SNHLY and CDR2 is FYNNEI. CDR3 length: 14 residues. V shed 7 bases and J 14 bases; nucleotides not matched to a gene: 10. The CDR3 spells CASTPGQGGGTLHF. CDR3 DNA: TGTGCCAGCACCCCGGGACAGGGGGGAGGCACCCTCCACTTT.

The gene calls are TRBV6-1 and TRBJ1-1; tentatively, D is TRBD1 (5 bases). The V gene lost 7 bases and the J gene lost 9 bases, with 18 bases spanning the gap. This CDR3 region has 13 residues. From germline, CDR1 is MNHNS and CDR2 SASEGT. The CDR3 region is CASTAPVGTQAFF. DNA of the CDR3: TGTGCCAGCACGGCACCCGTCGGGACTCAAGCTTTCTTT.

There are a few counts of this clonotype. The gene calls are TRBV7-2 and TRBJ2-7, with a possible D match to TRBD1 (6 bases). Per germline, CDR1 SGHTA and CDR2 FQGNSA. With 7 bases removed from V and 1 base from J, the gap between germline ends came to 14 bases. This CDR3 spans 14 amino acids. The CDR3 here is CASTVEQGSYEQYF. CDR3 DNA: TGTGCCAGCACCGTCGAACAGGGATCCTACGAGCAGTACTTC.

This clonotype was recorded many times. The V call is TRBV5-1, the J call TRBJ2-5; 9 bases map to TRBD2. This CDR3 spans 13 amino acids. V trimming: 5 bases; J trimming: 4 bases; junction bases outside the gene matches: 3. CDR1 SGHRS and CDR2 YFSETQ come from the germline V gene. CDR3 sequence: CASSYSGGETQYF. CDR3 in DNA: TGCGCCAGCAGTTATAGCGGGGGAGAGACCCAGTACTTC.

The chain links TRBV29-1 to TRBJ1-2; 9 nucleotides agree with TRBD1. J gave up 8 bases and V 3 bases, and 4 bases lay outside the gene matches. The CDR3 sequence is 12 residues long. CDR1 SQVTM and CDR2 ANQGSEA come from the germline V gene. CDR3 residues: CSVERTGVGYTF. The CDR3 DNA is TGCAGCGTTGAGAGGACAGGGGTAGGCTACACCTTC.

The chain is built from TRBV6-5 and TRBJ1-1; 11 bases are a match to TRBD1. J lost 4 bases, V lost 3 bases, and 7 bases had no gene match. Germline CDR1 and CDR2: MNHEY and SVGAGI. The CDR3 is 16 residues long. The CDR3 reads CASSYGTGGLSTEAFF. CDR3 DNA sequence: TGTGCCAGCAGTTATGGGACAGGGGGTTTGAGCACTGAAGCTTTCTTT.

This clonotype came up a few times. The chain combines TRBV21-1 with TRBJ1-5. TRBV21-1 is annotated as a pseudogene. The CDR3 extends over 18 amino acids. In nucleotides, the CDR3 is TGTGCCAGCAGCAAAAATAAGAGTCTGGGGATTATCAATCAGCCCCAGCATTTT. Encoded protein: CASSKNKSLGIINQPQHF.

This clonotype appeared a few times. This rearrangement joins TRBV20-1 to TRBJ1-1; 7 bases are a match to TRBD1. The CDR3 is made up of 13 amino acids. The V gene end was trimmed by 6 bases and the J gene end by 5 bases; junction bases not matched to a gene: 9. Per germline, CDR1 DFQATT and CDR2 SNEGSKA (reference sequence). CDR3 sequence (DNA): TGCAGTGCACCGGCACAGGGGAGGACTGAAGCTTTCTTT. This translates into CSAPAQGRTEAFF.

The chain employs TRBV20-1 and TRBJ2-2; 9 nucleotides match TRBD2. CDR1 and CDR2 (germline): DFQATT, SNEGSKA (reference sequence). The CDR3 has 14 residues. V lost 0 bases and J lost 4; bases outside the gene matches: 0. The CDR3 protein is CSARELAGTGELFF. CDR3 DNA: TGCAGTGCTAGAGAACTAGCGGGCACCGGGGAGCTGTTTTTT.

CDR3 protein: CASSETGRRGETQYF. CDR3 DNA: TGTGCCAGCAGTGAAACAGGGCGCCGAGGGGAGACCCAGTACTTC. The chain is built from TRBV25-1 and TRBJ2-5; TRBD1 might be the D (6 bases). Germline CDR1 and CDR2: MGHDK and SYGVNS. The CDR3 loop spans 15 amino acids. Trimming removed 2 bases from V and 5 bases from J, with 15 bases in between.

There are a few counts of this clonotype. The CDR3 DNA reads as TGCGCCAGCAGCTTGAGGACAACAGATCAGCCCCAGCATTTT. Its translation: CASSLRTTDQPQHF. This rearrangement joins TRBV5-1 to TRBJ1-5, with D possibly matching TRBD1 (5 bases). V was shortened by 1 base and J by 5 bases, with 10 bases between the two germline ends. CDR1 and CDR2 from the germline V gene are SGHRS and YFSETQ. This CDR3 region has 14 residues.

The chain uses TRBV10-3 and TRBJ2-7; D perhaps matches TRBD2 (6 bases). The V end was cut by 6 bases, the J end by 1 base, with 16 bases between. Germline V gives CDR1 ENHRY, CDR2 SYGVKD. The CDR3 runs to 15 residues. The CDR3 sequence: CAIRGYRAGSYEQYF. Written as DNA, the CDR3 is TGTGCCATCAGAGGGTATAGGGCGGGGTCCTACGAGCAGTACTTC.